The sequence of this T cell receptor (beta chain) was determined in a study of CD8 T cells in ankylosing spondylitis. MiXCR, run by TCRdb on the 5' RACE reads, gives a single entry per CDR3 protein. Here the sample spans 220,000 or so distinct CDR3 sequences, around 17% being singletons. Comments on this clonotype: Its target is not known.

Study-wide findings and caveats: Roughly eight highly homologous variants formed a TCR beta motif that appeared characteristic of ankylosing spondylitis blood.

The CDR3 runs 14 residues. CDR1 and CDR2 (germline): DFQATT, SNEGSKA (reference sequence). V was cut by 3 bases and J by 0 bases, with 12 bases left in between. The chain combines TRBV20-1 with TRBJ2-7, with D perhaps TRBD1 or TRBD2 (5 bases each). The specimen sequenced was blood, either unsorted or a sorted T cell fraction (not recorded which). The source is a male donor with ankylosing spondylitis. CDR3 region: CSASRDPSSYEQYF. The CDR3 DNA sequence: TGCAGTGCTAGCCGGGACCCCAGCTCCTACGAGCAGTACTTC.